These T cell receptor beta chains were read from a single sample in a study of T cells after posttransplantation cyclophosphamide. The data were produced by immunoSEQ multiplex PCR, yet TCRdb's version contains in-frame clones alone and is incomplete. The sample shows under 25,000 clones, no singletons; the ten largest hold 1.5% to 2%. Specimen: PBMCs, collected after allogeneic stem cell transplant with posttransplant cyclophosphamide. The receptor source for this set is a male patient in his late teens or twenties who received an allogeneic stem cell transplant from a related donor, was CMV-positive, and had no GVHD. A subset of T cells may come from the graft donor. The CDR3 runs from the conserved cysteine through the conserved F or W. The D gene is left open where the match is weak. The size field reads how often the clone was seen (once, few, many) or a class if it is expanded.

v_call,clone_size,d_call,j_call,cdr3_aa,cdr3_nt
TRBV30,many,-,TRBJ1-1,CAWSGTVEAFF,TGTGCCTGGAGTGGGACAGTCGAAGCTTTCTTT
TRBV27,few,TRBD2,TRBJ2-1,CASSLQSSGRGVDEQFF,TGTGCCAGCAGTTTACAGTCTAGCGGGAGAGGGGTCGATGAGCAGTTCTTC
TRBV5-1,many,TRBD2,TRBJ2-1,CASSFSGGSYNEQFF,TGCGCCAGCAGCTTTAGCGGGGGATCCTACAATGAGCAGTTCTTC
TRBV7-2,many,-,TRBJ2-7,CASSFPLYEQYF,TGTGCCAGCAGCTTCCCCCTCTACGAGCAGTACTTC
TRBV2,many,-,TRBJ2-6,CASSEQAGGANVLTF,TGTGCCAGCAGTGAACAGGCCGGAGGGGCCAACGTCCTGACTTTC
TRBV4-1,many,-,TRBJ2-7,CASSPPGWPREQYF,TGCGCCAGCAGCCCCCCCGGGTGGCCTCGAGAGCAGTACTTC
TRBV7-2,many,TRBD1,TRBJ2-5,CASSLVGSGGETQYF,TGTGCCAGCAGCTTAGTGGGATCAGGGGGAGAGACCCAGTACTTC
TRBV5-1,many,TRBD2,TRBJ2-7,CASSWTGGLAGSSYEQYF,TGCGCCAGCAGTTGGACAGGGGGACTAGCGGGGAGCTCCTACGAGCAGTACTTC
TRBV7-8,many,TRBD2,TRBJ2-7,CASSLAGTGGPSGEQYF,TGTGCCAGCAGCTTAGCGGGCACGGGAGGCCCTTCGGGTGAGCAGTACTTC
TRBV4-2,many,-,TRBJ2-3,CASSQDIGVADTQYF,TGTGCCAGCAGCCAAGATATCGGGGTGGCAGATACGCAGTATTTT
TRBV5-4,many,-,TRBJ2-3,CASSFDNTDTQYF,TGTGCCAGCAGCTTTGACAACACAGATACGCAGTATTTT